These 8 T cell receptor beta chains were sequenced from one sample in a study of radiotherapy plus CTLA-4 blockade in lung cancer. Method: immunoSEQ multiplex PCR; TCRdb's copy keeps in-frame clones and lacks some. The data hold over 80,000 clones, with 83% observed a single time. Sample: peripheral blood, taken from a patient treated with radiotherapy plus ipilimumab. All receptors come from a human donor with non-small cell lung cancer who had stable disease on radiotherapy plus ipilimumab.

This sequence joins TRBV2 and TRBJ1-2; weak D call: TRBD1 (5 bases). This CDR3 spans 13 amino acids. Germline CDR1 is SNHLY and CDR2 is FYNNEI. Trimming pared 6 bases from V and 2 bases from J, leaving 10 bases between. The CDR3 DNA reads TGTGCCAGCAGCCCGACAGTGAACTATGGCTACACCTTC. It specifies CASSPTVNYGYTF.

J is TRBJ1-4 and V is TRBV9, with 7 bases matching TRBD1. Germline loops: CDR1 SGDLS, CDR2 YYNGEE. CDR3 size: 17 residues. Trimming removed 3 bases from V and 3 bases from J; junction bases left unmatched: 11. The CDR3 coding sequence is TGTGCCAGCAGCGCCAGGACAGGTCTCGGGGCTAATGAAAAACTGTTTTTT. Translating it yields CASSARTGLGANEKLFF.

The V call is TRBV28, the J call TRBJ1-5, with 7 bases aligning to TRBD1. The CDR3 extends over 14 amino acids. V trimming: 7 bases; J trimming: 2 bases; junction bases outside the gene matches: 5. Germline CDR1 MDHEN, CDR2 SYDVKM. The CDR3 DNA is TGTGCCAGCAAACAGGGGAACGGCAATCAGCCCCAGCATTTT. Protein product: CASKQGNGNQPQHF.

CDR3 in amino acids: CASSWDRGATGANVLTF. CDR3 bases: TGTGCCAGCAGTTGGGACAGGGGGGCGACTGGGGCCAACGTCCTGACTTTC. The chain combines TRBV28 with TRBJ2-6; 11 bases match TRBD1. The V gene end was trimmed by 4 bases and the J gene end by 2 bases; junction bases not matched to a gene: 4. From germline, CDR1 is MDHEN and CDR2 SYDVKM. CDR3 size: 17 residues.

This chain connects TRBV4-2 to TRBJ2-1; maybe TRBD1 (5 bases). The CDR3 is 13 amino acids. Germline V gene sequence: CDR1 LGHNA, CDR2 YNFKEQ. V lost 0 bases and J 8 bases, leaving 8 bases between the germline ends. The CDR3 loop reads CASSQETGDEQFF. For the CDR3, the DNA is TGTGCCAGCAGCCAAGAAACAGGCGATGAGCAGTTCTTC.

The genes are TRBV27 and TRBJ2-2; D is uncertain. V was cut by 6 bases and J by 2 bases, with 7 bases left in between. Germline V gene data show CDR1 as MNHEY and CDR2 as SMNVEV (reference sequence). This CDR3 is built from 13 residues. The CDR3 DNA reads TGTGCCAGCAGGAGAACTAACACCGGGGAGCTGTTTTTT. Its translation: CASRRTNTGELFF.

The gene calls are TRBV28 and TRBJ1-6; D is undetermined. The CDR3 extends over 11 amino acids. Germline V gives CDR1 MDHEN, CDR2 SYDVKM. The ends were cut back, 2 bases at V and 14 bases at J, with 7 bases in the middle. CDR3 nucleotide sequence: TGTGCCAGCAGTTTAACCCGGTCCCTCCACTTT. This sequence encodes CASSLTRSLHF.

The chain carries TRBV5-6 and TRBJ2-7; 12 bases agree with TRBD2. The CDR3 runs to 15 residues. Germline-derived CDR1 and CDR2 are SGHDT and YYEEEE. The V gene end was trimmed by 4 bases and the J gene end by 4 bases; junction bases not matched to a gene: 6. For the CDR3, the DNA is TGTGCCAGCAGCGGGGGACTAGCGGGCCGATACGAGCAGTACTTC. This gives the protein CASSGGLAGRYEQYF.